This TCR beta chain originates from a study of early T cells in non-severe SARS-CoV-2 infection. Study-level background: Chains from this unsorted whole-blood bulk RNA could not be paired. Study results and limitations: There was a bias toward anti-spike CD8 responses in VDJdb matching, which missed private and CD4 specificities.

Germline V gives CDR1 MNHNY, CDR2 SVGAGI (reference sequence). This CDR3 has 15 residues. Deletions cut 2 bases from V and 5 bases from J, with 15 bases between. Attached unique molecular identifiers marked individual cDNA molecules. One entry per CDR3 protein results from TCRdb running MiXCR on the 5' RACE reads. The repertoire holds about 46,000 distinct CDR3 sequences, with approximately 5.9% as singletons. This clonotype came up many times. Its antigen is undetermined. The receptor comes from an adult who was a healthcare worker with PCR-confirmed SARS-CoV-2 infection or an uninfected control (not recorded which). The chain uses TRBV6-6 and TRBJ1-1; D is uncertain. Sample: whole blood, taken at baseline. This CDR3 is CASSYKADRSTEAFF. Written as DNA, the CDR3 is TGTGCCAGCAGTTACAAGGCCGACCGAAGTACTGAAGCTTTCTTT.